Included here is one TCR beta chain sequence, with context. Its antigen specificity is not known. Base qualities are not recorded, but no much larger clone differs from it by a single base. These data originate in a study of T cell repertoires in ileal Crohn's disease (dated by TCRdb to the late 2010s). About the study as a whole: At the time of surgery, roughly 35% of patients were active smokers, and the median duration of disease was around eight years. A total of 171 mucosal samples from around 57 patients were sequenced, collected from several sites on the surgical specimen and at postoperative endoscopy. A prospective multicentre cohort supplied the roughly 57 Crohn's disease patients whose TCR repertoires were analysed. Running in parallel with the study was a multicentre cohort set up to find predictors of early endoscopic recurrence following ileocolonic resection. Postoperative therapy was given to about half of the patients, with thiopurines administered to roughly twelve patients and anti-TNF agents administered to about 20 patients. All patients had surgery for a complication: stricturing disease in 61% and penetrating disease in roughly 39%. A Rutgeerts score higher than i0 was the definition used for endoscopic postoperative recurrence. Broader findings and caveats from the paper: Higher high-frequency clone percentages at surgery were associated with endoscopic recurrence; all patients with clonality above 26.8% (18/57) had recurrence. A significantly higher proportion of clonal expansions was observed in active smokers at surgery than in non-smokers (about 25% vs 20%, p=0.02). Only a subgroup of patients, of unstated size, had their mucosal CD4 and CD8 T cells sorted and sequenced. Sorted CD8 T cells carried more high-frequency clones than CD4 T cells, suggesting mucosal expansions were mainly CD8.

From the cysteine through the phenylalanine, the CDR3 covers 15 amino acids. Only the CDR3 region is kept as DNA, spanning 45 bases read in frame from base 1. Cut back by 7 bases and 4 bases, the V and J ends lie 16 bases apart. The germline V gene (reference sequence) yields LNHNV for CDR1 and YYDKDF for CDR2. For commercial TCRB immunosequencing, five hundred nanograms of biopsy DNA were submitted for each sample. Adaptive Biotechnology amplified the CDR3 regions from genomic DNA with a two-step multiplex PCR designed to control amplification bias. Primers covering every V and J gene segment were used in the first PCR, while barcodes and Illumina adapters were added in the second PCR. An Illumina instrument was used to sequence the CDR3 libraries. For the original study's pipeline: Vendor-provided pipelines were combined with custom analysis of raw data in R/Bioconductor under R version 3.3.0. Clonality, which ranges from 0 to 1, was calculated as the inverse of the normalised Shannon entropy across all productive clones. High-frequency clones were defined as the share of the repertoire taken up by the top 100 clones, keeping only clones that passed a 95% confidence test. Overlap between samples was measured with the Morisita-Horn index, while repertoire diversity was measured with the Simpson index. Not all clones reach the TCRdb copy of this immuneACCESS table, which keeps in-frame sequences only. Checked studies attribute under half of the gap to unresolved V genes and leave the rest unexplained. For V, J and clone size, that table is used; D and trimming come from the DNA. The sample table shows 10,000 to 14,000 clones, and 65% to 80% are seen once. Jointly, the top ten make up about 4.5% of the sample.

Eligible patients were adults with ileal or ileocolonic Crohn's disease who had an indication for ileocolonic resection. Whole ileal mucosal biopsies were kept frozen at -80 degrees C prior to DNA extraction. A TRizol-based method was used to extract genomic DNA from the frozen whole biopsies, and the DNA was quantified with a NanoDrop 2000 spectrophotometer. The TCR sequence derives from an adult with Crohn's disease. The rearrangement joined TRBV15 to TRBJ2-2; the D region possibly corresponds to TRBD2 (6 bases align). Sequenced input: ileal tissue. CDR3 protein: CATNPSGGVTGELFF. At the DNA level, the sequence is TGTGCCACCAACCCTTCCGGGGGAGTCACCGGGGAGCTGTTTTTT.